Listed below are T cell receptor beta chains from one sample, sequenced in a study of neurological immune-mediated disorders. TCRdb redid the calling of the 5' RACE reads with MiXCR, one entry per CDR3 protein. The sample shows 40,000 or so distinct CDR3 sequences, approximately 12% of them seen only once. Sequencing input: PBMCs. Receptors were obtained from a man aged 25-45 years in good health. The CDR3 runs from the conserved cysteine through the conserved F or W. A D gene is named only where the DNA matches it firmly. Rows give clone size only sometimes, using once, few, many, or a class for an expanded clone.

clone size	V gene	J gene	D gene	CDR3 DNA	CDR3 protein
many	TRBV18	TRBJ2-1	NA	TGTGCCAGCTCACCAACATCAGCCTCGGATGAGCAGTTCTTC	CASSPTSASDEQFF
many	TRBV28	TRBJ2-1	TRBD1	TGTGCCAGCATCGACAGGGGAAGGGTCCACCTTAGGATCTTC	CASIDRGRVHLRIF
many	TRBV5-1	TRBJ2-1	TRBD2	TGCGCCAGCAGCCCCGGGACTAGCGGGATGTACAATGAGCAGTTCTTC	CASSPGTSGMYNEQFF
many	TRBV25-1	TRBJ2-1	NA	TGTGCCAGCAGGAGAGAGACAGTCTACAATGAGCAGTTCTTC	CASRRETVYNEQFF
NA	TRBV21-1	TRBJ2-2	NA	TGTGCCAGCAGCAAAAAATTCTCCGGGACAGGGCCTGACACCGGGGAGCTGTTTTTT	CASSKKFSGTGPDTGELFF
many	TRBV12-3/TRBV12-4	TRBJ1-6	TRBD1	TGTGCCAGCAGTCGACAGGGGGAGAACTCACCCCTCCACTTT	CASSRQGENSPLHF
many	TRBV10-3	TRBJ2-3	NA	TGTGCCATCAGTGAAGGAGGCACAGATACGCAGTATTTT	CAISEGGTDTQYF
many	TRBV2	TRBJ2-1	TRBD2	TGTGCCAGCAGTACGAAACTAGCGGGGCCCACGAGCTCCTACAATGAGCAGTTCTTC	CASSTKLAGPTSSYNEQFF
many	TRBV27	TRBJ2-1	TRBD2	TGTGCCAGCAGTTTTTTACTAGCGGGAGGGGTAACCTACAATGAGCAGTTCTTC	CASSFLLAGGVTYNEQFF
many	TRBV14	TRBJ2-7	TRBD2	TGTGCCAGCAGCCAATCTGGACTAGCGGTTTACGAGCAGTACTTC	CASSQSGLAVYEQYF
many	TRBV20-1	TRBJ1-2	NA	TGCAGTGCTAGAGATGAGGCCGAAACTAGCTATGGCTACACCTTC	CSARDEAETSYGYTF
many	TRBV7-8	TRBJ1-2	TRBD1	TGTGCCAGCAGCCTCAACCGGGACAGTCGGGTCTATGGCTACACCTTC	CASSLNRDSRVYGYTF
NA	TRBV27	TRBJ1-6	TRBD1	TGTGCCAGCACCTCGGACAGGGGGCCCTCCTATAATTCACCCCTCCACTTT	CASTSDRGPSYNSPLHF
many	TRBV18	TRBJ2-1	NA	TGTGCCAGCTCCCCCCCCTCGGGAGACAATGAGCAGTTCTTC	CASSPPSGDNEQFF
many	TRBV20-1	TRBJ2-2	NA	TGCAGTGCTAGAGATCTCCAGCGGGACAACGGGGAGCTGTTTTTT	CSARDLQRDNGELFF
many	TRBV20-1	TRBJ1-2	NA	TGCAGTGCACCGGACACATACTATGGCTACACCTTC	CSAPDTYYGYTF
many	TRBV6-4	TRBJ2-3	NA	TGTGCCAGCAGTGACGGAACAGAACACACAGATACGCAGTATTTT	CASSDGTEHTDTQYF
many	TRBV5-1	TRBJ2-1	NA	TGCGCCAGCAGCTTGACGGGGGATGGCTACAATGAGCAGTTCTTC	CASSLTGDGYNEQFF
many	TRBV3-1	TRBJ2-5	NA	TGTGCCAGCAGCCTTCGGGGAGAAGAGACCCAGTACTTC	CASSLRGEETQYF
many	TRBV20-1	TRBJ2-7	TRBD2	TGCAGTGCTTACTGGACTAGCGGCTACGAGCAGTACTTC	CSAYWTSGYEQYF
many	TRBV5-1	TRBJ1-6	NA	TGCGCCAGCAGCTTAACAGGTGTAGGGTTCTCACCCCTCCACTTT	CASSLTGVGFSPLHF
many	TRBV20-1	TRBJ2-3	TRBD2	TGCAGTGCTCTCACCCGGGGGGGCACAGATACGCAGTATTTT	CSALTRGGTDTQYF
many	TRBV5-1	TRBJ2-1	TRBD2	TGCGCCAGCAGCGCAGTAAAAGGGACTAGCCGAGATATCAATGAGCAGTTCTTC	CASSAVKGTSRDINEQFF
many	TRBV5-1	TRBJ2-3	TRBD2	TGCGCCAGCAGCTCCGACAGGGAGACTAGCGGGGGTACAGATACGCAGTATTTT	CASSSDRETSGGTDTQYF
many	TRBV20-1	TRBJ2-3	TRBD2	TGCAGTGCTAGTGGTCCGGGACTAGCGTCTACTACGCAGTATTTT	CSASGPGLASTTQYF
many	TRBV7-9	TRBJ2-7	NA	TGTGCCAGCAGCCCAGGGAATCTATACGAGCAGTACTTC	CASSPGNLYEQYF
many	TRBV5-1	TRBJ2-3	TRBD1	TGCGCCAGCAGCAGAGACAGGGGGGATACGCAGTATTTT	CASSRDRGDTQYF
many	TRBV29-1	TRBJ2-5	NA	TGCAGCGTTGGAGGAGGGAAGGGGGAGACCCAGTACTTC	CSVGGGKGETQYF
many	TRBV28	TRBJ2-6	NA	TGTGCCAGCAGTCCGCAGGGTTTAAGGGCCAACGTCCTGACTTTC	CASSPQGLRANVLTF
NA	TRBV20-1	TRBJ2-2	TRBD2	TGCAGTGCTAGACCCAATAGCGGGACGGGGGTGGAGCTGTTTTTT	CSARPNSGTGVELFF
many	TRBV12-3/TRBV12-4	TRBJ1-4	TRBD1	TGTGCCAGCAGCCCAGGGGGAAAACTGTTTTTT	CASSPGGKLFF
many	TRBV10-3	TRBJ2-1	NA	TGTGCCATTGCTTGGGGGAGCGGCTCCTACAATGAGCAGTTCTTC	CAIAWGSGSYNEQFF
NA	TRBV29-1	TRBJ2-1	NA	TGCAGCGCCGGAAGTGAACTGCAGTTCTTC	CSAGSELQFF
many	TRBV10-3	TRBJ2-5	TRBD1	TGTGCCATCAGCCAGGGGGTCCAAGAGACCCAGTACTTC	CAISQGVQETQYF
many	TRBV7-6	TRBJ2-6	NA	TGTGCCAGCAGCTTAACTATCGGCTCTGGGGCCAACGTCCTGACTTTC	CASSLTIGSGANVLTF
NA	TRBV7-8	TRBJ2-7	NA	TGTGCCAGCAGCTCTTATAACACAGGAGGCGAGCAGTACTTC	CASSSYNTGGEQYF
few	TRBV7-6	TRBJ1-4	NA	TGTGCCAGCAGCTTAGAAGGTCATAGAGGGTCGAGGGAAAAACTGTTTTTT	CASSLEGHRGSREKLFF
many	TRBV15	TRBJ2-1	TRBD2	TGTGCCACCAGCCTCGGCGTGCCTAGCGGGATGTTAGAGCAGTTCTTC	CATSLGVPSGMLEQFF
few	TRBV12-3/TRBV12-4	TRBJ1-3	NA	TGTGCCAGCAGCCCTGGTCCCCCCTCTGGAAACACCATATATTTT	CASSPGPPSGNTIYF
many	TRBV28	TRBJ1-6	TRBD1	TGTGCCAGCAGTCCTCTCCCGGGACAGGGTATTTCACCCCTCCACTTT	CASSPLPGQGISPLHF
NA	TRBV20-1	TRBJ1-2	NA	TGCTGTGCCCGGGCAGGAAAGGGCACGGTCGGCTACACCTTC	CCARAGKGTVGYTF
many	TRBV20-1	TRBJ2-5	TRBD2	TGCAGTGCTGGGACTAACAGTGAGACCCAGTACTTC	CSAGTNSETQYF
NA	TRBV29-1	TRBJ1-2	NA	TGCAGTGTTGAAGAAGGGCAGAGTTATGGCTACACCTTC	CSVEEGQSYGYTF
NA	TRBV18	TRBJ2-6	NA	TGTGCCAGCTCACCCTATCCGCAGGTTGCCCTCTCTGGGGCCAACGTCCTGACTTTC	CASSPYPQVALSGANVLTF
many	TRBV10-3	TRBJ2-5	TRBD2	TGTGCCATCAGTGATGGCTGGGGGCGCGGAGGAGCGGGAGCGGAGACCCAGTACTTC	CAISDGWGRGGAGAETQYF
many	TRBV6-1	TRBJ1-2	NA	TGTGCCAGCAGTGAATTCGCGGTGGGGGACACCTTC	CASSEFAVGDTF
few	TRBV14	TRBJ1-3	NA	TGTGCCAGCAGCCAAGGGGGGACGCCATACTCTGGAAACACCATATATTTT	CASSQGGTPYSGNTIYF
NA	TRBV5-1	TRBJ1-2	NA	TGCGCCAGCAGCTTGAGTTACATCTATGGCTACACCTTC	CASSLSYIYGYTF
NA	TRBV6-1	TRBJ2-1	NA	TGTGCCAGCAGTGTTGGAGACAATGAGCAGTTCTTC	CASSVGDNEQFF
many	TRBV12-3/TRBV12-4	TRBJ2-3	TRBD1	TGTGCCAGCAGTGACAGGGGGCGGATGACCACAGATACGCAGTATTTT	CASSDRGRMTTDTQYF
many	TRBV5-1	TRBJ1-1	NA	TGCGCCAGCAGACCCGGGACGCGGAGAGGGGCTTTCTTT	CASRPGTRRGAFF